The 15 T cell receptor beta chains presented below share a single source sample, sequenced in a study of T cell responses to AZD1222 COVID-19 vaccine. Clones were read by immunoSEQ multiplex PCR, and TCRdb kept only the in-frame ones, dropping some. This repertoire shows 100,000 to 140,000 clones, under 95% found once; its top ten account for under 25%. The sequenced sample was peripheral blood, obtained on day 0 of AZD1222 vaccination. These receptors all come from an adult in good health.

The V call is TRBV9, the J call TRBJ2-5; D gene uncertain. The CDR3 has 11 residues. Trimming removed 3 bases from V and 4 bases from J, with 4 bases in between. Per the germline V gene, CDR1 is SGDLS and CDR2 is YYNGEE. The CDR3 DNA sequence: TGTGCCAGCAGCGAAGGAGAGACCCAGTACTTC. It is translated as CASSEGETQYF.

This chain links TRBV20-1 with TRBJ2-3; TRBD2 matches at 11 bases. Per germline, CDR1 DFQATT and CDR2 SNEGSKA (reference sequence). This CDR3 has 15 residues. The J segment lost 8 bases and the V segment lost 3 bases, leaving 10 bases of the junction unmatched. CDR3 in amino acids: CSASRVAGGPVTQYF. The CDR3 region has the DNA TGCAGTGCTAGTAGGGTAGCGGGGGGGCCCGTTACGCAGTATTTT.

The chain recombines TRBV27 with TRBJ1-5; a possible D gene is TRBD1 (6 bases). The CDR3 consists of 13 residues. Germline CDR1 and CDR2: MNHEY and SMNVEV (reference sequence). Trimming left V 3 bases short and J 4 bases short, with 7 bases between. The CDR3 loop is CASSLGANQPQHF. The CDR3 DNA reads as TGTGCCAGCAGTTTGGGGGCTAATCAGCCCCAGCATTTT.

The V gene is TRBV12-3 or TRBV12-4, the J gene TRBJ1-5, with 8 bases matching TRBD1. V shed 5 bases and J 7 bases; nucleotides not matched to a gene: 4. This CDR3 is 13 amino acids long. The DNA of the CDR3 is TGTGCCAGCAGTAGGACAGGGCGACAGCCCCAGCATTTT. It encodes CASSRTGRQPQHF.

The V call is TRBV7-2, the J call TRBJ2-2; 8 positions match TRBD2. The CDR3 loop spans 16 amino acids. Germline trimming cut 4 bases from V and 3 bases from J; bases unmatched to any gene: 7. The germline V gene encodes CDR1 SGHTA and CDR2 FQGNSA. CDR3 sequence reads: CASSSSAGGHTGELFF. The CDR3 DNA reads TGTGCCAGCAGCTCGTCGGCGGGGGGCCACACCGGGGAGCTGTTTTTT.

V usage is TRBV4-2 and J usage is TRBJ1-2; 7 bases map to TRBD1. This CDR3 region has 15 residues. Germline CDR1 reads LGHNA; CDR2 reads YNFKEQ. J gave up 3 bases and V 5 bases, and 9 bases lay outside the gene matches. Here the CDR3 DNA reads TGTGCCAGCAGCGTGGGGACAGAAGGTGACTATGGCTACACCTTC. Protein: CASSVGTEGDYGYTF.

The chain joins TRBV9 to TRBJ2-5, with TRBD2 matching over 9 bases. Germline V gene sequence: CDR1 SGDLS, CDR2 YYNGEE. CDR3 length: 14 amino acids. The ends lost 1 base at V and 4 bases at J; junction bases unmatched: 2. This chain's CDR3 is CASSVTTSGETQYF. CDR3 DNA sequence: TGTGCCAGCAGCGTAACGACTAGCGGAGAGACCCAGTACTTC.

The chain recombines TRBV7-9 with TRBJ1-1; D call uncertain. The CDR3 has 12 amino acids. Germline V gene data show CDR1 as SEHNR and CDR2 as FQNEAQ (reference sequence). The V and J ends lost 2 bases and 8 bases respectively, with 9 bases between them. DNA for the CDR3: TGTGCCAGCAGCTTATTTGGCGGCGAAGCTTTCTTT. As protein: CASSLFGGEAFF. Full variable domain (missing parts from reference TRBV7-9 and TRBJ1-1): DTGVSQNPRHKITKRGQNVTFRCDPISEHNRLYWYRQTLGQGPEFLTYFQNEAQLEKSRLLSDRFSAERPKGSFSTLEIQRTEQGDSAMYLCASSLFGGEAFFGQGTRLTVV.

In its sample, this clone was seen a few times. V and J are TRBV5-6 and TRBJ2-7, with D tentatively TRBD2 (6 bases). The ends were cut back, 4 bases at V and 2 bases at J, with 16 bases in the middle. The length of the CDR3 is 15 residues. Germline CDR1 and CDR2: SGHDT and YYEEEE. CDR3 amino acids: CASSAAGRPTYEQYF. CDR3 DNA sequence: TGTGCCAGCAGCGCCGCGGGACGTCCAACCTACGAGCAGTACTTC.

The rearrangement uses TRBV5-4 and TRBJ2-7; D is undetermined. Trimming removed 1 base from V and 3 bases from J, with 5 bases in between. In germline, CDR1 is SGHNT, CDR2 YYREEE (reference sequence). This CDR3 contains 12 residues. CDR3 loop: CASSLMNYEQYF. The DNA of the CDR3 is TGTGCCAGCAGCTTGATGAACTACGAGCAGTACTTC.

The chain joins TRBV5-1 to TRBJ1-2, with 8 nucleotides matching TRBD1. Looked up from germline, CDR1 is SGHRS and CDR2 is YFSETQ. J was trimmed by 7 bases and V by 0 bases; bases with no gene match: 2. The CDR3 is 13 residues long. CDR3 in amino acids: CASSLGQGAGYTF. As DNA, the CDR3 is TGCGCCAGCAGCTTGGGGCAGGGGGCTGGCTACACCTTC.

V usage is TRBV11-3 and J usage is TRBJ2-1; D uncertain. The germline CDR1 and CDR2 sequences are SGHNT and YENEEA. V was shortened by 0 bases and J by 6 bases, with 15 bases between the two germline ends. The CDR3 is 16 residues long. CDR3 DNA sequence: TGTGCCAGCAGCTTAGAAGGTGGCCAGGTCGGCAATGAGCAGTTCTTC. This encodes CASSLEGGQVGNEQFF. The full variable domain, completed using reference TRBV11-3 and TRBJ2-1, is EAGVVQSPRYKIIEKKQPVAFWCNPISGHNTLYWYLQNLGQGPELLIRYENEEAVDDSQLPKDRFSAERLKGVDSTLKIQPAELGDSAVYLCASSLEGGQVGNEQFFGPGTRLTVL.

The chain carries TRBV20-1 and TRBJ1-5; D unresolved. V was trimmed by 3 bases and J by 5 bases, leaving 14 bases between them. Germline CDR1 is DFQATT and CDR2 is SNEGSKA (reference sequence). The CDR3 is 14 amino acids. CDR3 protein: CSASNSPEDQPQHF. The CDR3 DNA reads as TGCAGTGCTAGTAACAGCCCTGAGGATCAGCCCCAGCATTTT.

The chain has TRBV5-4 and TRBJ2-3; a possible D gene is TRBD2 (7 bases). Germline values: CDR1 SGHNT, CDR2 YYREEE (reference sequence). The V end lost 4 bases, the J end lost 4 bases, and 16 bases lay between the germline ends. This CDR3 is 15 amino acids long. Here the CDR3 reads CASSNPGGRADTQYF. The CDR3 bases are TGTGCCAGCAGCAACCCGGGGGGCCGCGCAGATACGCAGTATTTT.

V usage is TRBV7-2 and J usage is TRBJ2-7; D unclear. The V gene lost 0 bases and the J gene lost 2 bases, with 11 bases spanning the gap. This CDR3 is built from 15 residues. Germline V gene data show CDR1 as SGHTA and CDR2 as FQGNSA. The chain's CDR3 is CASSLALAPPYEQYF. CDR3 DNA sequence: TGTGCCAGCAGCTTAGCGCTGGCCCCCCCCTACGAGCAGTACTTC.